Below are 13 T cell receptor beta chains sequenced from a single sample in a study of blood T cell repertoires in COVID-19. Profiling relied on immunoSEQ multiplex PCR, and the TCRdb table lists in-frame clones only, not all of them. In the table there are about 83,000 clones, around nine tenths of which are singletons. What was sequenced was peripheral blood. These receptors were taken from a woman aged 80 or over with active or convalescent COVID-19.

The chain has TRBV28 and TRBJ2-1, with TRBD2 as a possible D gene (6 bases). The V end was cut by 6 bases, the J end by 10 bases, with 22 bases between. Germline V gene data show CDR1 as MDHEN and CDR2 as SYDVKM. The CDR3 length is 15 residues. The CDR3 loop reads CASRPAGPGSIEQFF. The DNA of the CDR3 is TGTGCCAGCAGGCCGGCGGGTCCCGGGAGCATAGAGCAGTTCTTC.

The chain combines TRBV10-1 with TRBJ1-4; D not resolved. This CDR3 comprises 14 residues. V was clipped by 7 bases and J by 8 bases, with 17 bases between them. CDR1 WNHNN and CDR2 SYGVQD come from the germline V gene (reference sequence). The CDR3 coding sequence is TGCGCCAGCATAAATTCAGGTCCTTTGGAAAAACTGTTTTTT. Translated, it gives CASINSGPLEKLFF.

J is TRBJ1-3 and V is TRBV2; tentatively, D is TRBD1 (6 bases). Trimming cost V 4 bases and J 4 bases, with 8 bases left between them. The germline V gene has CDR1 SNHLY and CDR2 FYNNEI. The CDR3 runs to 13 residues. The CDR3 spells CASSAGDGNTIYF. The CDR3 DNA is TGTGCCAGCAGTGCAGGGGACGGAAACACCATATATTTT. Supplemented by reference TRBV2 and TRBJ1-3, the full variable domain reads EPEVTQTPSHQVTQMGQEVILRCVPISNHLYFYWYRQILGQKVEFLVSFYNNEISEKSEIFDDQFSVERPDGSNFTLKIRSTKLEDSAMYFCASSAGDGNTIYFGEGSWLTVV.

V gene TRBV5-1 combines with J gene TRBJ2-1; TRBD2 matches at 10 bases. V lost 1 base to trimming and J lost 9 bases; unmatched junction nucleotides: 7. The germline CDR1 and CDR2 sequences are SGHRS and YFSETQ. This CDR3 is built from 15 residues. CDR3 coding DNA: TGCGCCAGCAGCTTGTCAGCGGGGGGGCCCGGTGAGCAGTTCTTC. Its translation: CASSLSAGGPGEQFF.

This clone was counted between two and nine times. The rearrangement joins TRBV6-5 to TRBJ2-1, with TRBD2 matching 13 bases. The CDR3 extends over 14 amino acids. Germline trimming cut 5 bases from V and 7 bases from J; bases unmatched to any gene: 2. Germline values: CDR1 MNHEY, CDR2 SVGAGI. This CDR3 is CASSTGLAGNEQFF. As DNA, the CDR3 is TGTGCCAGCAGTACGGGACTAGCGGGGAATGAGCAGTTCTTC.

This chain joins TRBV3-1 (or the pseudogene TRBV3-2) and TRBJ2-1; 9 bases are shared with TRBD1. The V segment lost 4 bases and the J segment 3 bases; nucleotides outside the gene matches: 4. Germline-derived CDR1 and CDR2 are LGHDT and YNNKEL (reference sequence). The CDR3 loop spans 15 amino acids. CDR3 sequence reads: CASSPGQGLYNEQFF. DNA of the CDR3: TGTGCCAGCAGCCCGGGACAGGGCCTCTACAATGAGCAGTTCTTC.

The chain combines TRBV6-5 with TRBJ1-5; 7 bases align to TRBD1. The CDR3 totals 13 residues. The junction had 5 bases not matched to a gene; V was cut back by 6 bases and J by 6 bases. CDR1 MNHEY and CDR2 SVGAGI come from the germline V gene. The CDR3 sequence is CASRTGVSQPQHF. The CDR3 coding sequence is TGTGCCAGCAGAACAGGGGTGAGTCAGCCCCAGCATTTT.

The chain employs TRBV3-1 (or the pseudogene TRBV3-2) and TRBJ1-5; TRBD1 agrees at 7 bases. With 0 bases clipped from V and 5 bases from J, the junction kept 4 bases outside the gene matches. Germline loops: CDR1 LGHDT, CDR2 YNNKEL (reference sequence). The CDR3 loop spans 15 amino acids. CDR3 DNA sequence: TGTGCCAGCAGCCAAGATCGACAGGGTGATCAGCCCCAGCATTTT. Its protein is CASSQDRQGDQPQHF.

V is TRBV30 and J is TRBJ2-1; 10 bases fit TRBD1. There are 15 residues in the CDR3. Trimming removed 0 bases from V and 7 bases from J; junction bases left unmatched: 6. CDR1 and CDR2 from the germline V gene are GTSNPN and SVGIG (reference sequence). CDR3 residues: CAWSVRTGGWNEQFF. The DNA of the CDR3 is TGTGCCTGGAGTGTCCGGACAGGGGGATGGAATGAGCAGTTCTTC. The complete variable domain, with remaining parts taken from reference TRBV30 and TRBJ2-1, reads SQTIHQWPATLVQPVGSPLSLECTVEGTSNPNLYWYRQAAGRGLQLLFYSVGIGQISSEVPQNLSASRPQDRQFILSSKKLLLSDSGFYLCAWSVRTGGWNEQFFGPGTRLTVL.

CDR3: CASSQQGAREQFF. The CDR3 coding sequence is TGTGCCAGCAGCCAACAGGGAGCAAGGGAGCAGTTCTTC. This chain connects TRBV7-3 to TRBJ2-1; weak D call: TRBD1 (6 bases). This CDR3 comprises 13 residues. Looked up from germline, CDR1 is SGHTA and CDR2 is FQGTGA. V lost 5 bases, J lost 10 bases, and 15 bases lay in between. The full variable domain, its missing parts supplied by reference TRBV7-3 and TRBJ2-1, is GAGVSQTPSNKVTEKGKYVELRCDPISGHTALYWYRQSLGQGPEFLIYFQGTGAADDSGLPNDRFFAVRPEGSVSTLKIQRTERGDSAVYLCASSQQGAREQFFGPGTRLTVL.

The rearrangement joins TRBV28 to TRBJ1-4; D remains unclear. The V end lost 5 bases, the J end lost 5 bases, and 9 bases lay between the germline ends. Germline V gene lookup returns CDR1 MDHEN and CDR2 SYDVKM. There are 13 residues in the CDR3. The CDR3 is CASSKRWNEKLFF. The CDR3 DNA sequence: TGTGCCAGCAGTAAGCGCTGGAATGAAAAACTGTTTTTT.

V gene TRBV20-1 combines with J gene TRBJ1-2; D is uncertain. This CDR3 has 11 amino acids. Germline values: CDR1 DFQATT, CDR2 SNEGSKA (reference sequence). V lost 7 bases, J lost 8 bases, and 14 bases lay in between. The CDR3 DNA sequence: TGCAGTGTCCCCACCGGAGAGGGCTACACCTTC. It specifies CSVPTGEGYTF.

This chain links TRBV19 with TRBJ1-5, with no clear D. V lost 4 bases and J 7 bases, leaving 8 bases between the germline ends. The CDR3 runs 12 residues. Germline V gene data show CDR1 as LNHDA and CDR2 as SQIVND (reference sequence). The CDR3 sequence: CASSNLEQPQHF. CDR3 coding DNA: TGTGCCAGTAGTAACCTAGAACAGCCCCAGCATTTT.